Reported below is one T cell receptor beta chain. The antigen is undetermined. This sample is part of a study of OX40 agonist ivuxolimab in advanced cancers. Turning to the study itself: Patients receiving dose escalation had hepatocellular carcinoma, melanoma, renal cell or head and neck cancer.

With V trimmed by 5 bases and J by 9 bases, 7 bases remained unmatched. CDR3 length: 13 amino acids. CDR1 is SGHVS and CDR2 is FNYEAQ in the germline V gene. The study's findings and limits: Average numbers of expanded clones were greater in CD8+ T cells than in CD4+. Partial responders dosed at 0.1-3.0 mg/kg displayed clonal expansion ranking among the lowest. Several nonresponders also turned out to have low normalized T-cell clonal expansion.

Clones were read by immunoSEQ multiplex PCR, and TCRdb kept only the in-frame ones, dropping some. Among about 91,000 clones listed, roughly 85% were seen once. The sequencing here drew on CD4+ or CD8+ T cells sorted from blood, taken in a trial of the OX40 agonist ivuxolimab. This clonotype originated in an adult with an advanced solid tumor such as melanoma, head and neck, liver or kidney cancer. The chain has TRBV7-6 and TRBJ2-1, with 7 nucleotides matching TRBD2. For the CDR3, the DNA is TGTGCCAGCAGCCCTGCTCCGGGAGGTGAGCAGTTCTTC. Translating it yields CASSPAPGGEQFF.